This T cell receptor (beta chain) was sequenced for a study of T cells in Graves' hyperthyroidism and ophthalmopathy. The CDR3 totals 13 residues. With 5 bases removed from V and 5 bases from J, the gap between germline ends came to 13 bases. Germline lookup yields CDR1 SGHRS and CDR2 YFSETQ. Amplification targeted TCR beta CDR3 regions from RNA transcripts. The HTBI primer set served for first-round RT-PCR of the TCR CDR3. TCRdb recomputed calls from the multiplex PCR reads with MiXCR, one row per CDR3 protein. The sample lists 730,000 or so distinct CDR3 sequences, about 19% occurring once. Notes on this clonotype: A read error may be the cause here, since a much bigger clone is one base away. In this CDR3 the conserved last residue, phenylalanine or tryptophan, is missing, so a read error is likely.

The TCR comes from a woman in her fifties or sixties with Graves' hyperthyroidism that later progressed to Graves' ophthalmopathy. Sequenced input: blood. The rearrangement links TRBV5-1 to TRBJ1-1; D is possibly TRBD1 (6 bases). The CDR3 coding sequence is TGCGCCAGCAGACAGGGAAGTGGTACTGAAGCTTTCCTT. Its translation is CASRQGSGTEAFL.